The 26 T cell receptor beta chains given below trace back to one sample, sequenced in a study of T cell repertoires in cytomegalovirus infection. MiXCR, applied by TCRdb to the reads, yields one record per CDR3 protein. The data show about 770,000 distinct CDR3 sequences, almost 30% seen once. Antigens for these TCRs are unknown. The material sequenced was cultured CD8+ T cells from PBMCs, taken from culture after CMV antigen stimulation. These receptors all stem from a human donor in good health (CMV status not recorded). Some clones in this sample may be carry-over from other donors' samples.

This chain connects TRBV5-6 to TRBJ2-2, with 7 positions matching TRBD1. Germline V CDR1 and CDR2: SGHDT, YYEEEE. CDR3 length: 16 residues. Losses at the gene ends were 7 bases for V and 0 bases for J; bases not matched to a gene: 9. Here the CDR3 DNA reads TGTGCCAGCCATACAGGGGTAGGAGCGAACACCGGGGAGCTGTTTTTT. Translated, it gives CASHTGVGANTGELFF.

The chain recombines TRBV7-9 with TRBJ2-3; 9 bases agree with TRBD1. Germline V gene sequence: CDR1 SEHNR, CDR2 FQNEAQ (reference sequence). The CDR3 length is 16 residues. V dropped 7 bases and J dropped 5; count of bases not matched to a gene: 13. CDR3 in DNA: TGTGCCAGCACCAATAAGGAACAGGGGGCCGTAGATACGCAGTATTTT. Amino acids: CASTNKEQGAVDTQYF.

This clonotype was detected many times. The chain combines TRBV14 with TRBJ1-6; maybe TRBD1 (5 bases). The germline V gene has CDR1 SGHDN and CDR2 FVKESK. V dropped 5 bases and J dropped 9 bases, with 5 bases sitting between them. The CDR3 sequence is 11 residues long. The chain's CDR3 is CASSGGSPLHF. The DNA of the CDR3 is TGTGCCAGCAGCGGGGGTTCACCCCTCCACTTT.

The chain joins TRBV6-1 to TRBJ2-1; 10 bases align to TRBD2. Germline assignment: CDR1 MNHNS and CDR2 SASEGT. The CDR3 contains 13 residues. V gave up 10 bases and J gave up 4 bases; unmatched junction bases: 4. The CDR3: CATIAGGYNEQFF. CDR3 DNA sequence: TGTGCCACCATAGCGGGGGGTTACAATGAGCAGTTCTTC.

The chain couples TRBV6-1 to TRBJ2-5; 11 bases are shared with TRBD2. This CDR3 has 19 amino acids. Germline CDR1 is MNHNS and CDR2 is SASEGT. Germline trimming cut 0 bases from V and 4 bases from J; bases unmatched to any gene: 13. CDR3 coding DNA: TGTGCCAGCAGTGAAGCGTTGGTAGCGGGGGGGCTCGGCGGAGAGACCCAGTACTTC. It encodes CASSEALVAGGLGGETQYF.

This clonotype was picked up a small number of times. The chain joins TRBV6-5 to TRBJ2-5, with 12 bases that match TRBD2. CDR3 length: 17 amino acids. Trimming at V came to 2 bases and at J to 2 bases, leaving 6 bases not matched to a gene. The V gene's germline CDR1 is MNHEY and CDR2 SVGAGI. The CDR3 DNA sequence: TGTGCCAGCAGTTACCAACGACTAGCGGGGGATCAAGAGACCCAGTACTTC. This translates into CASSYQRLAGDQETQYF.

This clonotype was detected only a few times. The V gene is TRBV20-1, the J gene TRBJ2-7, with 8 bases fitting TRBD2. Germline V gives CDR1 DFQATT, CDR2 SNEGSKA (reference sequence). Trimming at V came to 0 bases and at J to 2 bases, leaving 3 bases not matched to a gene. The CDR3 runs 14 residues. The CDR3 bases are TGCAGTGCTAGAGATCGGGAGGGGCCCTACGAGCAGTACTTC. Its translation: CSARDREGPYEQYF.

In nucleotides, the CDR3 is TGTGCCAGCAGCTTAGTGCAGGGGGCAGGTTCACCCCTCCACTTT. It codes for CASSLVQGAGSPLHF. This chain joins TRBV7-9 and TRBJ1-6; 8 bases map to TRBD1. This CDR3 is 15 amino acids long. Germline CDR1 is SEHNR and CDR2 is FQNEAQ (reference sequence). Losses at the gene ends were 1 base for V and 9 bases for J; bases not matched to a gene: 5. The complete variable domain, with remaining parts taken from reference TRBV7-9 and TRBJ1-6, reads DTGVSQNPRHKITKRGQNVTFRCDPISEHNRLYWYRQTLGQGPEFLTYFQNEAQLEKSRLLSDRFSAERPKGSFSTLEIQRTEQGDSAMYLCASSLVQGAGSPLHFGNGTRLTVT.

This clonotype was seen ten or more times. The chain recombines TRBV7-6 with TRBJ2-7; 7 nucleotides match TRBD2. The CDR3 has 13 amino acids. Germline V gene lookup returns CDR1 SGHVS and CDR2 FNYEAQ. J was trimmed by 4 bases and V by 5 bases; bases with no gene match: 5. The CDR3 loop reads CASSPVGGYEQYF. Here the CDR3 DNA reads TGTGCCAGCAGCCCTGTGGGGGGGTACGAGCAGTACTTC.

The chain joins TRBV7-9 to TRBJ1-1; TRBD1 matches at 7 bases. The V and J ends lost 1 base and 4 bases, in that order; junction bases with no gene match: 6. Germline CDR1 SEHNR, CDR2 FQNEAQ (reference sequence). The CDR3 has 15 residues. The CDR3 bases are TGTGCCAGCAGCTTAGGAAAAGGGACAGCCACTGAAGCTTTCTTT. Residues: CASSLGKGTATEAFF.

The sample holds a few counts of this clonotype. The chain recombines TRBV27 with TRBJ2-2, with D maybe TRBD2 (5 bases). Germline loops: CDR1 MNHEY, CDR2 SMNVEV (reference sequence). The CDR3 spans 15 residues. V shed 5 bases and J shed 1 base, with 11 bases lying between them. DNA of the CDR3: TGTGCCAGCAGTCCCATTCGGGAGAACACCGGGGAGCTGTTTTTT. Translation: CASSPIRENTGELFF.

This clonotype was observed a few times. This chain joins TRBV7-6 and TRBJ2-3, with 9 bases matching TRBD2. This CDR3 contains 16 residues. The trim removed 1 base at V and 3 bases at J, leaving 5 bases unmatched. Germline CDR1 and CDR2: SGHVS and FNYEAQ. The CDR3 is CASSLGAGGPTDTQYF. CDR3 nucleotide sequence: TGTGCCAGCAGCTTAGGGGCGGGGGGGCCTACAGATACGCAGTATTTT. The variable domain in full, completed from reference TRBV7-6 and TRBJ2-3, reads GAGVSQSPRYKVTKRGQDVALRCDPISGHVSLYWYRQALGQGPEFLTYFNYEAQQDKSGLPNDRFSAERPEGSISTLTIQRTEQRDSAMYRCASSLGAGGPTDTQYFGPGTRLTVL.

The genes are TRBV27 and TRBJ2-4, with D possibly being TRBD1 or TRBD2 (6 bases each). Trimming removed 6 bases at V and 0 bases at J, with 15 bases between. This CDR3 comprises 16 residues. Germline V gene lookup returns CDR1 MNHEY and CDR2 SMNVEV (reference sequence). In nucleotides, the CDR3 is TGTGCCAGCAGCCTCCTAGGGGGACTAGCCAAAAACATTCAGTACTTC. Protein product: CASSLLGGLAKNIQYF.

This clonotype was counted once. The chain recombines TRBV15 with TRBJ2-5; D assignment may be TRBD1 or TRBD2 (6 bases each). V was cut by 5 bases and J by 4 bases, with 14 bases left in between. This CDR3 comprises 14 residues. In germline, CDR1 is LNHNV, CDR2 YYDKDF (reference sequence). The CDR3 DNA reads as TGTGCCACCAGCCTCCGGGGGCGTCGAGAGACCCAGTACTTC. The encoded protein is CATSLRGRRETQYF. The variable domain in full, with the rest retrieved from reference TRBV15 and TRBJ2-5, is DAMVIQNPRYQVTQFGKPVTLSCSQTLNHNVMYWYQQKSSQAPKLLFHYYDKDFNNEADTPDNFQSRRPNTSFCFLDIRSPGLGDTAMYLCATSLRGRRETQYFGPGTRLLVL.

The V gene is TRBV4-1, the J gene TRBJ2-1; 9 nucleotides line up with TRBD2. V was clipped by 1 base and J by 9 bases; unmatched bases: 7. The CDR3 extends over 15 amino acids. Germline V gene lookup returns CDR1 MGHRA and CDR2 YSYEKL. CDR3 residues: CASSQGAGGIFEQFF. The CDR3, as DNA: TGCGCCAGCAGCCAAGGGGCGGGGGGGATTTTTGAGCAGTTCTTC.

The CDR3 nucleotides are TGCAGCGTTGAAGCTCCGGGACTAGCGGGGGGGGAGCAGTTCTTC. Its translation: CSVEAPGLAGGEQFF. The genes are TRBV29-1 and TRBJ2-1, with TRBD2 matching 16 bases. From germline, CDR1 is SQVTM and CDR2 ANQGSEA. CDR3 length: 15 residues. The V segment lost 1 base and the J segment 10 bases; nucleotides outside the gene matches: 4.

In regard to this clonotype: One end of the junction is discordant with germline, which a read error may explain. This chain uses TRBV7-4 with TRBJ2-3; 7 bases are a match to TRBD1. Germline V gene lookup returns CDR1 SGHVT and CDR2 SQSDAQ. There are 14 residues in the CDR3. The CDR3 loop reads CTSSLETGADTQYF. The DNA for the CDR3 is TGTACCAGCAGCTTAGAAACAGGGGCAGATACGCAGTATTTT.

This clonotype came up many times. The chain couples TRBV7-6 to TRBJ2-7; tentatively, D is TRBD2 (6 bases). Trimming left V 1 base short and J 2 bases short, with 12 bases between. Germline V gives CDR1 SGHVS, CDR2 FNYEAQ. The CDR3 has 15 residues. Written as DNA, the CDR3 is TGTGCCAGCAGCTTAGGAGGGACGGGAGCCTACGAGCAGTACTTC. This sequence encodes CASSLGGTGAYEQYF.

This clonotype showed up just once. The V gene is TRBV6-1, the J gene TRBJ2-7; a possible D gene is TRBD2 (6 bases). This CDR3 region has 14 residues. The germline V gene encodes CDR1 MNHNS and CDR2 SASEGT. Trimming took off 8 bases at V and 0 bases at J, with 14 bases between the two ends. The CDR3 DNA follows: TGTGCCAGCGGATCCGGGACTCGCTCCTACGAGCAGTACGTC. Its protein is CASGSGTRSYEQYV.

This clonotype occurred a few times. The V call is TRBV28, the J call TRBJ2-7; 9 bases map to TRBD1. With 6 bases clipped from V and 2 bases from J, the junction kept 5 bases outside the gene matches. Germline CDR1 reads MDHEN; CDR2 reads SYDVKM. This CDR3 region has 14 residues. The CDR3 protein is CASRDRDRAYEQYV. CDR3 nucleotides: TGTGCCAGCAGGGACCGGGACAGGGCCTACGAGCAGTACGTC.

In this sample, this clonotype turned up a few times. CDR3 region: CSARADGDRGSYNSPLHF. In DNA form, the CDR3 reads TGCAGTGCTAGAGCTGATGGGGACAGGGGTTCCTATAATTCACCCCTCCACTTT. The chain employs TRBV20-1 and TRBJ1-6; 10 nucleotides align to TRBD1. This CDR3 contains 18 residues. The ends lost 1 base at V and 1 base at J; junction bases unmatched: 7. Germline CDR1 and CDR2: DFQATT and SNEGSKA (reference sequence).

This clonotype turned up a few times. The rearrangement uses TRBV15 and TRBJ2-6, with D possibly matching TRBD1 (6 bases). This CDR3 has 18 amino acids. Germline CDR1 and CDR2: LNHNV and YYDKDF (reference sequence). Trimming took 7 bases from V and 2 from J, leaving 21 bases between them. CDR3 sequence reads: CATTTGQGIITGANVLTF. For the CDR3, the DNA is TGTGCCACCACCACCGGGCAGGGGATAATTACTGGGGCCAACGTCCTGACTTTC.

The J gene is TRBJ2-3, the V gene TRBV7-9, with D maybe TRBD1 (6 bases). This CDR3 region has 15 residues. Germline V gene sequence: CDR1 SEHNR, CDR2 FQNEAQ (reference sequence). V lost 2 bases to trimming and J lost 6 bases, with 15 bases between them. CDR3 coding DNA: TGTGCCAGCAGCTTATTGGCAGGGGAACAGGATACGCAGTATTTT. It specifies CASSLLAGEQDTQYF.

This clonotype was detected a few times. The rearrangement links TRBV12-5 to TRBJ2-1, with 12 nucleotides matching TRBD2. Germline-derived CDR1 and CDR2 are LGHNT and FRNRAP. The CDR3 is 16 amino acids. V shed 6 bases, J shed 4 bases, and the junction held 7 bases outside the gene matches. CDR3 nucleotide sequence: TGTGCTAGTGGCACTAGCGGGGGGAACGTTTACAATGAGCAGTTCTTC. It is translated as CASGTSGGNVYNEQFF. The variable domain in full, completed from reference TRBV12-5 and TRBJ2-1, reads DARVTQTPRHKVTEMGQEVTMRCQPILGHNTVFWYRQTMMQGLELLAYFRNRAPLDDSGMPKDRFSAEMPDATLATLKIQPSEPRDSAVYFCASGTSGGNVYNEQFFGPGTRLTVL.

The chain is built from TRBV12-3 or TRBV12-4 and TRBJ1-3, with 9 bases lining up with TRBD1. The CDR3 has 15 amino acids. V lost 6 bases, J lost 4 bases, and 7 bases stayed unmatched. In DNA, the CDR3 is TGTGCCAGCAGGAGGGACAGGGCTGACGGAAACACCATATATTTT. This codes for CASRRDRADGNTIYF.

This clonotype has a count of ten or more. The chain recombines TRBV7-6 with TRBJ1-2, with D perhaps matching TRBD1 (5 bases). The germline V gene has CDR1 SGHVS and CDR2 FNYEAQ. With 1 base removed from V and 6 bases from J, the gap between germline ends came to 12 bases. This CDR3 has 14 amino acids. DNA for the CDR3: TGTGCCAGCAGCTTAGGGGGCAGAAGAGATGGCTACACCTTC. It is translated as CASSLGGRRDGYTF. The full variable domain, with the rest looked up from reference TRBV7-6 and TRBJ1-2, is GAGVSQSPRYKVTKRGQDVALRCDPISGHVSLYWYRQALGQGPEFLTYFNYEAQQDKSGLPNDRFSAERPEGSISTLTIQRTEQRDSAMYRCASSLGGRRDGYTFGSGTRLTVV.